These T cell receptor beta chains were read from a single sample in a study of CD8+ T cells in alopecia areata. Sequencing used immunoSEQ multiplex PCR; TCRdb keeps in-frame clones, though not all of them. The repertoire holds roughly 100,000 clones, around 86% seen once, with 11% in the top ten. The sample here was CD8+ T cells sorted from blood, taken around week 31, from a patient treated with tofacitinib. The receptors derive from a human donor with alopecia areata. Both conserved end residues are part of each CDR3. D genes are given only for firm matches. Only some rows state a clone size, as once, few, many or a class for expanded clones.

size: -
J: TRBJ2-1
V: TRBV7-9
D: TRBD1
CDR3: CASSPPTGVEAYNEQFF
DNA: TGTGCCAGCAGCCCCCCGACAGGGGTAGAGGCCTACAATGAGCAGTTCTTC

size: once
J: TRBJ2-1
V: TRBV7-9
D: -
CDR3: CASSLLPSNEQFF
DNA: TGTGCCAGCAGCTTACTGCCTAGTAATGAGCAGTTCTTC

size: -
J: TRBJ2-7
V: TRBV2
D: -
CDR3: CASSEVGGNRGQYF
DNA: TGTGCCAGCAGTGAAGTCGGGGGTAACAGGGGGCAGTACTTC

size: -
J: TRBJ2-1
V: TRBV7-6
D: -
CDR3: CASSGPVASSYNEQFF
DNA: TGTGCCAGCAGCGGACCCGTAGCGAGCTCCTACAATGAGCAGTTCTTC

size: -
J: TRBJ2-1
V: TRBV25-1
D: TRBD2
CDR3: CASSGLAGVNEQFF
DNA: TGTGCCAGCAGTGGGCTAGCGGGGGTAAATGAGCAGTTCTTC

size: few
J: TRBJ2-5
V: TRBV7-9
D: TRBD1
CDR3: CASSWQTGARETQYF
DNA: TGTGCCAGCAGCTGGCAGACAGGGGCAAGGGAGACCCAGTACTTC

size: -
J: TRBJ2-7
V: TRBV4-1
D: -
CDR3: CASSHPRSYEQYF
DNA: TGCGCCAGCAGCCATCCCCGCTCCTACGAGCAGTACTTC

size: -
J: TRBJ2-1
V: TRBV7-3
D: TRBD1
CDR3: CASSGDRDNEQFF
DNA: TGTGCCAGCAGCGGGGACAGAGACAATGAGCAGTTCTTC

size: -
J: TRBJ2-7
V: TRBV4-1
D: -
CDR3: CASSQDGRARDF
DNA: TGCGCCAGCAGCCAAGATGGCAGGGCTAGAGACTTC

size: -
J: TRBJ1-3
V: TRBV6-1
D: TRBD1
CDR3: CASSDGGQGPSGNTIYF
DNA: TGTGCCAGCAGTGACGGCGGACAGGGCCCGTCTGGAAACACCATATATTTT

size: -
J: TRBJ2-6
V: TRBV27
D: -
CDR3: CASRRISGANVLTF
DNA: TGTGCCAGCAGAAGGATCTCTGGGGCCAACGTCCTGACTTTC

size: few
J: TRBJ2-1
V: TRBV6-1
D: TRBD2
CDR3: CASSELAGGYNEQFF
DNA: TGTGCCAGCAGTGAACTAGCGGGAGGGTACAATGAGCAGTTCTTC

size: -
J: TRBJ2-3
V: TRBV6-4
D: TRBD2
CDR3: CASSDGGGADTQYF
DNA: TGTGCCAGCAGTGACGGCGGGGGGGCAGATACGCAGTATTTT

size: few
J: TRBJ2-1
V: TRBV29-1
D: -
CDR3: CSVAGPFWEQFF
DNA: TGCAGCGTTGCTGGACCGTTCTGGGAGCAGTTCTTC

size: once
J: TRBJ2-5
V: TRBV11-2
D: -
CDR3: CASSLAPSQEETQYF
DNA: TGTGCCAGCAGCTTAGCGCCCTCCCAGGAGGAGACCCAGTACTTC

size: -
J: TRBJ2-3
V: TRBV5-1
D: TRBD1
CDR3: CASSLGQGGTDTQYF
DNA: TGCGCCAGCAGCTTGGGACAGGGGGGCACAGATACGCAGTATTTT

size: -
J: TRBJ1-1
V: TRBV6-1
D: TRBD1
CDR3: CASSWTGMGTEAFF
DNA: TGTGCCAGCAGCTGGACAGGGATGGGCACTGAAGCTTTCTTT

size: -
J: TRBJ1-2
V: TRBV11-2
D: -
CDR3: CASIPDRYYGYTF
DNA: TGTGCCAGCATACCGGACAGATACTATGGCTACACCTTC

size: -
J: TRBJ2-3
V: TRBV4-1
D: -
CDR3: CASSQEPVWTSTDTQYF
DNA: TGCGCCAGCAGCCAAGAACCCGTTTGGACGTCAACAGATACGCAGTATTTT

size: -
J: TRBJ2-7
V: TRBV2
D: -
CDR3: CASSDGTAGRYF
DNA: TGTGCCAGCAGTGATGGGACAGCGGGAAGGTACTTC

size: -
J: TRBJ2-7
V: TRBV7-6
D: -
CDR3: CASSAGMVPYEQYF
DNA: TGTGCCAGCAGCGCGGGGATGGTCCCCTACGAGCAGTACTTC

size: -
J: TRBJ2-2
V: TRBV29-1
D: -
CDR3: CSVEVSRGPEDTGELFF
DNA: TGCAGCGTTGAAGTGTCTCGGGGACCTGAGGACACCGGGGAGCTGTTTTTT

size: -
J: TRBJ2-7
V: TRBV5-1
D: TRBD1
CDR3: CASSAGTGGNEEQYF
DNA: TGCGCCAGCAGCGCGGGGACAGGGGGCAATGAAGAGCAGTACTTC

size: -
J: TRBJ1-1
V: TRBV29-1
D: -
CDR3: CSVEGVSAGVAFF
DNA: TGCAGCGTTGAAGGGGTTTCAGCGGGGGTAGCTTTCTTT

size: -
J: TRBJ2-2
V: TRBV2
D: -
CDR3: CASIGVANTGELFF
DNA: TGTGCCAGCATCGGGGTCGCGAACACCGGGGAGCTGTTTTTT

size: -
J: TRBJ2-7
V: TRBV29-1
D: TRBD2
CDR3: CSVGLAGGYEQYF
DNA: TGCAGCGTTGGACTAGCGGGAGGATACGAGCAGTACTTC

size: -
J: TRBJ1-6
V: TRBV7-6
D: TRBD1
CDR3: CASSSGQAKSSYNSPLHF
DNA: TGTGCCAGCAGCTCGGGACAGGCCAAGAGCTCCTATAATTCACCCCTCCACTTT

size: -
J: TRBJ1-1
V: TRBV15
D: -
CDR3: CATSRDRAVNTEAFF
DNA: TGTGCCACCAGCAGAGATAGGGCAGTGAACACTGAAGCTTTCTTT

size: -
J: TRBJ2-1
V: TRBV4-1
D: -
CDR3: CASSIVAPPNSNEQFF
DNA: TGCGCCAGCAGCATAGTGGCTCCCCCTAACTCCAATGAGCAGTTCTTC

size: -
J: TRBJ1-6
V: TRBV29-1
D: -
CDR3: CSVEDVVGLSPLHF
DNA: TGCAGCGTTGAAGATGTTGTCGGTCTTTCACCCCTCCACTTT

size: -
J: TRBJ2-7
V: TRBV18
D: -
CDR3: CASSPSDVPYEQYF
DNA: TGTGCCAGCTCACCCTCGGACGTTCCCTACGAGCAGTACTTC

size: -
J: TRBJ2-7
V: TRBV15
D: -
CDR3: CATSRVQGQSKEQYF
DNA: TGTGCCACCAGCAGAGTACAAGGTCAGAGTAAGGAGCAGTACTTC

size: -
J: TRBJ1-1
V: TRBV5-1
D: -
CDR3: CASSTPGGIDTEAFF
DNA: TGCGCCAGCAGCACCCCTGGTGGGATCGACACTGAAGCTTTCTTT

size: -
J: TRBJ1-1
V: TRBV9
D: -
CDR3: CASSDGGQKAFF
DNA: TGTGCCAGCAGCGACGGAGGACAGAAAGCTTTCTTT

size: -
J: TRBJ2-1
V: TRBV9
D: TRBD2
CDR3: CASSGPHPSGYYNEQFF
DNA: TGTGCCAGCAGCGGCCCCCACCCTAGCGGGTACTACAATGAGCAGTTCTTC

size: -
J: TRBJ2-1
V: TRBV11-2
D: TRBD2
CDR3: CASARRGGHNEQFF
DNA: TGTGCCAGCGCCCGACGCGGGGGGCACAATGAGCAGTTCTTC

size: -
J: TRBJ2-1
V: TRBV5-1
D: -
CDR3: CASSPGPLDEQFF
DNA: TGCGCCAGCAGCCCGGGACCCCTCGATGAGCAGTTCTTC

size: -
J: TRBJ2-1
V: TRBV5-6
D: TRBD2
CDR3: CASSSLGLAGLFYNEQFF
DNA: TGTGCCAGCAGCTCGCTGGGACTAGCGGGCCTTTTCTACAATGAGCAGTTCTTC

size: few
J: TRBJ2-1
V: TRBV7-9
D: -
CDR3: CASSLAEQFF
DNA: TGTGCCAGCAGCTTAGCTGAGCAGTTCTTC

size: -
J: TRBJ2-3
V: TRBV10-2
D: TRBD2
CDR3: CASSQGLAGSTDTQYF
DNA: TGCGCCAGCAGTCAGGGACTAGCGGGGAGCACAGATACGCAGTATTTT

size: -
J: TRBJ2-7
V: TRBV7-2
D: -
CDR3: CASSERAFWEQYF
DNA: TGTGCCAGCAGTGAACGAGCGTTTTGGGAGCAGTACTTC

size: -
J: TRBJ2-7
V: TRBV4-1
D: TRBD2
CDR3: CASSHTSGSREQYF
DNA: TGCGCCAGCAGCCACACTAGCGGGAGTAGAGAGCAGTACTTC

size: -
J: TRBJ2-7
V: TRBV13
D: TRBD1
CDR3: CASSLDRNEQYF
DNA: TGTGCCAGCAGCTTGGACAGGAACGAGCAGTACTTC

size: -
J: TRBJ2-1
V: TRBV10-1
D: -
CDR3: CASSEGWSRNEQFF
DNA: TGCGCCAGCAGTGAAGGCTGGTCTAGAAATGAGCAGTTCTTC

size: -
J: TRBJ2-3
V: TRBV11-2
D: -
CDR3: CASSFFPRVTDTQYF
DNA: TGTGCCAGCAGCTTTTTTCCCAGGGTTACAGATACGCAGTATTTT

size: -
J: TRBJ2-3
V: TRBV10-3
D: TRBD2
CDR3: CAISELTSGGTDTQYF
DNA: TGTGCCATCAGTGAGTTGACTAGCGGGGGTACAGATACGCAGTATTTT

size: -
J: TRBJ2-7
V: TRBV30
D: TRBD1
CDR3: CAWSVPLDRVYYEQYF
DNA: TGTGCCTGGAGTGTACCCCTAGACAGGGTTTACTACGAGCAGTACTTC

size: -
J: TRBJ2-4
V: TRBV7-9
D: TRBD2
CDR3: CASSPQREGPANIQYF
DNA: TGTGCCAGCAGCCCTCAGCGGGAGGGCCCGGCAAACATTCAGTACTTC

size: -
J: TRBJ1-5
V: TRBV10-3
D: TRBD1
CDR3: CAIRAGTDSNQPQHF
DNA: TGTGCCATCAGAGCAGGGACAGATAGCAATCAGCCCCAGCATTTT